What follows are 10 T cell receptor beta chains derived from one specimen sequenced in a study of blood T cell repertoires in COVID-19. Data came from immunoSEQ multiplex PCR; TCRdb stores just in-frame clones and leaves some out. The sample shows about 160,000 clones, 65% to 85% of them seen only once. The sample was peripheral blood. Source of these receptors: an elderly woman with active or convalescent COVID-19.

This rearrangement joins TRBV27 to TRBJ1-6; TRBD1 matches at 7 bases. In germline, CDR1 is MNHEY, CDR2 SMNVEV (reference sequence). There are 13 residues in the CDR3. V shed 5 bases, J shed 10 bases, and the junction held 5 bases outside the gene matches. Written as DNA, the CDR3 is TGTGCCAGCAGTAGACAGGGAGACTCACCCCTCCACTTT. This translates into CASSRQGDSPLHF.

The J gene is TRBJ2-7, the V gene TRBV5-1; 9 nucleotides match TRBD1. Germline V lookup: CDR1 SGHRS, CDR2 YFSETQ. Germline trimming cut 0 bases from V and 3 bases from J; bases unmatched to any gene: 4. This CDR3 spans 15 amino acids. The CDR3 bases are TGCGCCAGCAGCTTGGGGTCGACAGGGGGCTACGAGCAGTACTTC. It yields the protein CASSLGSTGGYEQYF.

The chain uses TRBV19 and TRBJ1-3; 9 nucleotides match TRBD1. The trim removed 5 bases at V and 1 base at J, leaving 3 bases unmatched. Per the germline V gene, CDR1 is LNHDA and CDR2 is SQIVND (reference sequence). The length of the CDR3 is 15 residues. The CDR3 protein is CASSEGTGSGNTIYF. The DNA of the CDR3 is TGTGCCAGTAGTGAAGGGACAGGGTCTGGAAACACCATATATTTT.

V usage is TRBV24-1 and J usage is TRBJ2-3; 7 nucleotides agree with TRBD2. Germline V gene lookup returns CDR1 KGHDR and CDR2 SFDVKD. The CDR3 is made up of 16 amino acids. V shed 5 bases and J 2 bases; nucleotides not matched to a gene: 9. The CDR3 is CATSAGTTLNTDTQYF. The CDR3 region has the DNA TGTGCCACCAGTGCCGGGACTACCTTGAACACAGATACGCAGTATTTT.

This clone was seen a single time. The chain's CDR3 is CAWSVAGGLNEQFF. CDR3 in DNA: TGTGCCTGGAGTGTAGCGGGGGGGCTCAATGAGCAGTTCTTC. The chain uses TRBV30 and TRBJ2-1; 10 bases map to TRBD2. This CDR3 comprises 14 residues. J gave up 6 bases and V 0 bases, and 2 bases lay outside the gene matches. Per the germline V gene, CDR1 is GTSNPN and CDR2 is SVGIG (reference sequence). Complete variable domain (other parts from reference TRBV30 and TRBJ2-1): SQTIHQWPATLVQPVGSPLSLECTVEGTSNPNLYWYRQAAGRGLQLLFYSVGIGQISSEVPQNLSASRPQDRQFILSSKKLLLSDSGFYLCAWSVAGGLNEQFFGPGTRLTVL.

This clone came up a few times. Other DNA sequences in this specimen translate into the identical CDR3. The chain carries TRBV29-1 and TRBJ1-2; 9 bases match TRBD1. CDR3 length: 13 residues. Per germline, CDR1 SQVTM and CDR2 ANQGSEA. Unmatched junction bases numbered 5, after V lost 6 bases and J lost 3 bases. CDR3 nucleotide sequence: TGCAGCGTAACAGGGGGCGCGGACTATGGCTACACCTTC. Protein sequence: CSVTGGADYGYTF.

The genes are TRBV6-5 and TRBJ1-2; 7 nucleotides agree with TRBD1. Germline CDR1 reads MNHEY; CDR2 reads SVGAGI. The trim removed 4 bases at V and 4 bases at J, leaving 12 bases unmatched. The CDR3 covers 16 residues. This CDR3 is CASSSLGTVSTYGYTF. The CDR3 bases are TGTGCCAGCAGTTCCCTCGGGACAGTCTCCACCTATGGCTACACCTTC.

This clone was seen a single time. The chain joins TRBV11-3 to TRBJ1-1, with unresolved D. The V end was cut by 3 bases, the J end by 1 base, with 15 bases between. The CDR3 is 16 amino acids. Germline V gives CDR1 SGHNT, CDR2 YENEEA. In nucleotides, the CDR3 is TGTGCCAGCAGCTTCGTAGGGTTGCGGGAGAACACTGAAGCTTTCTTT. It translates to CASSFVGLRENTEAFF.

The V and J genes are TRBV7-2 and TRBJ1-1; D is uncertain. Trimming left V 2 bases short and J 0 bases short, with 10 bases between. CDR1 SGHTA and CDR2 FQGNSA come from the germline V gene. The CDR3 loop spans 15 amino acids. Written as DNA, the CDR3 is TGTGCCAGCAGCTTATCCCCGGGGATGAACACTGAAGCTTTCTTT. Translated, it gives CASSLSPGMNTEAFF. Based on the CDR3 plus reference TRBV7-2 and TRBJ1-1, the full variable domain is GAGVSQSPSNKVTEKGKDVELRCDPISGHTALYWYRQSLGQGLEFLIYFQGNSAPDKSGLPSDRFSAERTGGSVSTLTIQRTQQEDSAVYLCASSLSPGMNTEAFFGQGTRLTVV.

The rearrangement uses TRBV7-8 and TRBJ1-1; the match to TRBD1 covers 8 bases. The germline CDR1 and CDR2 sequences are SGHVS and FQNEAQ. The CDR3 is 13 residues long. V trimming: 1 base; J trimming: 7 bases; junction bases outside the gene matches: 2. Here the CDR3 DNA reads TGTGCCAGCAGCTTAGAGGGGACAGGTGAAGCTTTCTTT. This sequence encodes CASSLEGTGEAFF.